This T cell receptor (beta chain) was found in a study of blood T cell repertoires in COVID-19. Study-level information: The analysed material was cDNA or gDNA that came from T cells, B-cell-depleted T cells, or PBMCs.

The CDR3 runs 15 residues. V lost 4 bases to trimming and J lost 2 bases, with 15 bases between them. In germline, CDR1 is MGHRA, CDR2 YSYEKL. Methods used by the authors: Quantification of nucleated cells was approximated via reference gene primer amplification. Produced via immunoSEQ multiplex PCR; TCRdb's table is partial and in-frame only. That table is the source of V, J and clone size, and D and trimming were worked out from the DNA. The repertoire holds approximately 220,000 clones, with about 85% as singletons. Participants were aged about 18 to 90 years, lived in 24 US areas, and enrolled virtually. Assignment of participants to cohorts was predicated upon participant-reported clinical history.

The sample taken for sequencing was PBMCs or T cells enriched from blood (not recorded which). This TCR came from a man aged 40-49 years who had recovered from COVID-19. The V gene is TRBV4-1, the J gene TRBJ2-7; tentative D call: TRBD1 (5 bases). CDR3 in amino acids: CASSPESQVTYEQYF. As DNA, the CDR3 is TGCGCCAGCAGCCCAGAATCACAGGTCACCTACGAGCAGTACTTC.